These 9 T cell receptor beta chains were sequenced from one sample in a study of radiation and T cells in renal cell carcinoma. Time point defined: baseline pretreatment blood. Treatment noted: 15 Gy SBRT to primary tumor, nephrectomy 4 weeks later. The method was immunoSEQ multiplex PCR; TCRdb's version includes in-frame clones alone and lacks a portion of them. Altogether 100,000 to 150,000 clones are present, roughly four fifths being singletons, with the ten largest covering about 3%. This specimen consisted of blood, obtained from a patient whose treatment included radiotherapy and nephrectomy. The receptors derive from a woman aged 55-69 years with renal cell carcinoma.

DNA for the CDR3: TGCGCCAGTGGGACAGCGTACGAGCAGTACTTC. As protein: CASGTAYEQYF. The chain is built from TRBV4-1 and TRBJ2-7, with 7 positions matching TRBD1. From germline, CDR1 is MGHRA and CDR2 YSYEKL. The CDR3 contains 11 residues. V shed 9 bases and J 4 bases; nucleotides not matched to a gene: 3.

This chain uses TRBV28 with TRBJ2-1; TRBD2 agrees at 9 bases. Germline V gene lookup returns CDR1 MDHEN and CDR2 SYDVKM. The junction had 6 bases not matched to a gene; V was cut back by 3 bases and J by 6 bases. The CDR3 spans 15 residues. Written as DNA, the CDR3 is TGTGCCAGCAGTTTGGGCGGGGGGGCGTTCAATGAGCAGTTCTTC. Protein: CASSLGGGAFNEQFF. The full variable domain, in which reference TRBV28 and TRBJ2-1 provide the parts outside the CDR3, is DVKVTQSSRYLVKRTGEKVFLECVQDMDHENMFWYRQDPGLGLRLIYFSYDVKMKEKGDIPEGYSVSREKKERFSLILESASTNQTSMYLCASSLGGGAFNEQFFGPGTRLTVL.

This clone has just one count. The V gene is TRBV11-1, the J gene TRBJ1-1; 7 bases align to TRBD1. The junction had 20 bases not matched to a gene; V was cut back by 3 bases and J by 7 bases. CDR1 is SGHAT and CDR2 is FQDESV in the germline V gene (reference sequence). CDR3 length equals 18 residues. The CDR3 loop is CASSFWKETGSTRGEAFF. In nucleotides, the CDR3 is TGTGCCAGCAGCTTTTGGAAAGAGACAGGGTCAACCAGGGGTGAAGCTTTCTTT. Together with reference TRBV11-1 and TRBJ1-1, the CDR3 gives the full variable domain: EAEVAQSPRYKITEKSQAVAFWCDPISGHATLYWYRQILGQGPELLVQFQDESVVDDSQLPKDRFSAERLKGVDSTLKIQPAELGDSAMYLCASSFWKETGSTRGEAFFGQGTRLTVV.

The chain carries TRBV5-1 and TRBJ2-2; TRBD2 matches 11 bases. CDR3 size: 15 residues. Germline loops: CDR1 SGHRS, CDR2 YFSETQ. J lost 6 bases, V lost 1 base, and 2 bases had no gene match. CDR3 bases: TGCGCCAGCAGCTTGACTAGCGGGAGATCCGGGGAGCTGTTTTTT. This codes for CASSLTSGRSGELFF.

About this clone: One end of the junction is discordant with germline, which a read error may explain. The chain joins TRBV2 to TRBJ1-2; 8 nucleotides line up with TRBD1. Germline V gives CDR1 SNHLY, CDR2 FYNNEI. The CDR3 is 14 residues long. The CDR3 sequence: CANSEAQGARGYTF. The CDR3 bases are TGTGCCAACAGTGAAGCTCAGGGGGCGCGCGGCTACACCTTC.

J is TRBJ2-7 and V is TRBV4-1; D tentatively fits TRBD1 or TRBD2 (5 bases each). The CDR3 runs to 14 residues. The germline CDR1 and CDR2 sequences are MGHRA and YSYEKL. With 4 bases removed from V and 2 bases from J, the gap between germline ends came to 12 bases. CDR3 region: CASSLRDGTYEQYF. The CDR3 DNA follows: TGCGCCAGCAGCCTCCGGGACGGGACCTACGAGCAGTACTTC.

This rearrangement joins TRBV15 to TRBJ2-2; D is perhaps TRBD1 (5 bases). Trimming stripped 1 base from V and 3 bases from J, with 9 bases between. This CDR3 has 15 amino acids. Germline V gives CDR1 LNHNV, CDR2 YYDKDF (reference sequence). CDR3 in amino acids: CATSRGLGDTGELFF. The CDR3 DNA sequence: TGTGCCACCAGCAGAGGGCTAGGGGACACCGGGGAGCTGTTTTTT.

CDR3 sequence reads: CASRTPSRAFF. DNA for the CDR3: TGTGCCAGCAGGACGCCTTCTAGGGCTTTCTTT. The chain uses TRBV27 and TRBJ1-1; unclear D gene. Trimming took off 6 bases at V and 11 bases at J, with 13 bases between the two ends. Germline CDR1 reads MNHEY; CDR2 reads SMNVEV (reference sequence). There are 11 residues in the CDR3.

A few counts support this clone. The rearrangement links TRBV15 to TRBJ1-1; TRBD1 matches at 9 bases. Trimming at V came to 2 bases and at J to 5 bases, leaving 12 bases not matched to a gene. Germline assignment: CDR1 LNHNV and CDR2 YYDKDF (reference sequence). This CDR3 is built from 17 residues. The CDR3 is CATSRSISLTGGTEAFF. The DNA of the CDR3 is TGTGCCACCAGCAGATCGATTTCTCTGACAGGGGGAACTGAAGCTTTCTTT.